This record covers a single TCR beta chain. This clone's antigen is unknown. Per-nucleotide qualities are absent, and no much larger clonotype sits a single base away. The CDR3 regions of human TCRbeta chains were subjected to immunosequencing. The source study handled its data this way. Repertoire TCRs were checked for matches against a reference library of SARS-CoV-2-specific TCRs that had been generated using the MIRA antigen-specificity platform. Breadth meant the fraction of unique TCRs that were SARS-CoV-2-associated, whereas depth meant the fraction of total T cells that were SARS-CoV-2-associated. Each spike-specific TCR was assigned to its reactive spike region and to a CD4 or CD8 class using the MIRA data. Log10-transformed breadth and depth values were compared by one-way ANOVA with Sidak's multiple comparisons tests. TCRdb provides this immuneACCESS table in a form limited to in-frame rearrangements. Some clones are lacking; in checked studies, under half of them reflect an unresolved V gene, and why the rest are absent is not known. Clone size and V and J calls were adopted from that table, with D and trimming inferred from the DNA. Within this sample are about 130,000 clones, with roughly 90% of them counted one time only. The ten largest account for around 0.99% of the sample.

Taken with the paper, the label for time point translates to: about 28 days (+/-7) after the second vaccine dose. Because spike-specific TCR depth and breadth did not differ between the two schedules, AZD1222 recipients who got a second dose at roughly 4 weeks were pooled with those who got a second dose at roughly 12 weeks. Samples from vaccinated people were obtained from the UK trials COV001 and COV002, which included a single-blind randomized controlled phase 2/3 trial of AZD1222 (ChAdOx1 nCoV-19) in healthy adults. Trial participant PBMC samples were collected at day 0 and day 28 after the second dose for TCRbeta chain sequencing. The data belong to a study of T cell responses to AZD1222 COVID-19 vaccine (dated by TCRdb to about 2021). For the study in its entirety: TCR sequencing was performed for over 230 trial participants, of whom around 200 were given two doses of AZD1222 and some 26 were given two doses of MenACWY control vaccine. Trial participants were enrolled by age into subgroups of 18-55, 56-69 and 70-plus years, and 148, 28 and 57 TCR-sequenced participants, respectively, were included in these subgroups. General study outcomes and caveats: The whole spike protein was spanned by vaccine-associated CD4 TCRs, and dominant responses were seen in regions 160-218 and 743-854. In the small 56-69-year group, the increase in depth fell short of significance, most likely because of low power. Most participants were white British and females outnumbered males, and the authors suggested that clonal diversity may have been underestimated. Conclusions about previously exposed vaccinees were limited because only a handful of AZD1222 recipients were SARS-CoV-2 seropositive at baseline. Spike-specific TCR breadth and depth rose significantly after two AZD1222 doses compared with day 0 and with MenACWY recipients. Epitopes outside the regions mutated in the B.1.351 and B.1.1.7 variants were reportedly recognized by nearly half of the unique spike-specific TCRs. No day 14 peak-response samples were available, so repertoires were characterized only after the peak T cell response.

The source material was peripheral blood, sampled 28 days after the second AZD1222 dose. The receptor comes from an adult who received the AZD1222 COVID-19 vaccine.

The sequenced DNA: TGTGCCAGCAGCCAAGCCGGGGGCAGGGGGAACACCGGGGAGCTGTTTTTT. Translated, this gives CASSQAGGRGNTGELFF. Rearrangement joined TRBV3-1 (or the pseudogene TRBV3-2) to TRBJ2-2; the D region is possibly TRBD1 or TRBD2, each matching across 6 bases. CDR1 LGHDT and CDR2 YNNKEL are derived from the germline V gene (reference sequence). Cut back by 1 base and 1 base, the V and J ends lie 13 bases apart. The CDR3 numbers 17 residues from cysteine through phenylalanine. The sequence is cut down to CDR3 DNA, 51 bases in frame from base 1.